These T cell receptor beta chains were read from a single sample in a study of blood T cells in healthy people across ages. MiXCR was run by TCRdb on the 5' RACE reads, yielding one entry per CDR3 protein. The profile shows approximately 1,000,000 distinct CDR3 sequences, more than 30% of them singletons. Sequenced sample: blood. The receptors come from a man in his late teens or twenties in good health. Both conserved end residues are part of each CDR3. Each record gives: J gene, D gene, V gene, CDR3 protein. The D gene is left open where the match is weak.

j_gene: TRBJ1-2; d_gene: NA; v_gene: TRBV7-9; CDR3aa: CASRTTAGYGYTF
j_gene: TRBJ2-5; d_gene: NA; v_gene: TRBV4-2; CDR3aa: CASSQDRSRGETQYF
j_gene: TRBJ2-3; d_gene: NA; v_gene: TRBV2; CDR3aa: CASSEAIVRPRPGTGTQYF
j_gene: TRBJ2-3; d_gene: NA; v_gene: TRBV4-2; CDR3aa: CASSPASKGVDTQYF
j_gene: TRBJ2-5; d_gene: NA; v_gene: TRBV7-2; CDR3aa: CASSPGPVSSYNEQYF
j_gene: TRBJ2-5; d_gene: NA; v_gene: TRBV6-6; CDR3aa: CASSDGRVETQYF
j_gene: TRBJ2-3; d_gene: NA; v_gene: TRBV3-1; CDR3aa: CASSQGPNTDTQYF
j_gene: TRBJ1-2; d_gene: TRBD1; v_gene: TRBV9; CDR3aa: CASSGTRQGSNYGYTF
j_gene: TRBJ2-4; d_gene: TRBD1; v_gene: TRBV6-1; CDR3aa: CASSENRGQYF
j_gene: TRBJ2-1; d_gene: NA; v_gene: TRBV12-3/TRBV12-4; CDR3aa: CASSPWGPSNNGQFF
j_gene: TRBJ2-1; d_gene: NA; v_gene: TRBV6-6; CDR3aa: CASSYDAGRFNEQFF
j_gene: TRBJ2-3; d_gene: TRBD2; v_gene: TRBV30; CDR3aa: CAWNAGGPTDTQYF
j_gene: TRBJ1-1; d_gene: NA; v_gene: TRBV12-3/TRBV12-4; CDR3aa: CASRPNRERVYTEAFF
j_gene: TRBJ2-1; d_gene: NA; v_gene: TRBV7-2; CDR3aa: CASSSRDGAYTEQFF
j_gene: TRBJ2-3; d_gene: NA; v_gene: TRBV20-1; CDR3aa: CSATHLRADTQYF
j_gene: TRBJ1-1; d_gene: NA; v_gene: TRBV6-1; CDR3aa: CASIPVFGPTEAFF
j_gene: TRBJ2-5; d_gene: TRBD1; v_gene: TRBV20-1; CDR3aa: CSALKGDRKGNEQYF
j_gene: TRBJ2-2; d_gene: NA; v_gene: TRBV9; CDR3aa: CASSLSSLGGSNTGELFF
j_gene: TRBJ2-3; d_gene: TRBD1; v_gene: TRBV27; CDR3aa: CASSPFTGGTDTQYF
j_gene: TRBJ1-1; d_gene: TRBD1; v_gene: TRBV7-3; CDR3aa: CASSWGTGGETEAFF
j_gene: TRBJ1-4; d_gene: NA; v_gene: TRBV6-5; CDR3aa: CASSPGLKLFF
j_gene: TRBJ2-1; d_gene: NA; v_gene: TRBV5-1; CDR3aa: CASSFQDYNEQFF
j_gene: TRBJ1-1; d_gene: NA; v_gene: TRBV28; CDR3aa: CASSLGRVAEAFF
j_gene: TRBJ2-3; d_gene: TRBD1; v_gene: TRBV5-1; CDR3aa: CASSKRGLAGTDTQYF
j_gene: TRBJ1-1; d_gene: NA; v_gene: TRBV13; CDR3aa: CASSTTGLGTEAFF
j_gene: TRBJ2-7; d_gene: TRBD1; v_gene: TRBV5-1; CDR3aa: CASSLMPGQGTYEQYF
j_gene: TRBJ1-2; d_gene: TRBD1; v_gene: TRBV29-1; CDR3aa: CSVARGPYGYTF
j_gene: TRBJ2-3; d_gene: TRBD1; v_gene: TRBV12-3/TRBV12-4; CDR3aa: CASSQQGQGTDTQYF
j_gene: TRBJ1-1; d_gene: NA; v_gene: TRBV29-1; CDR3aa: CSVEVQGLNTEAFF
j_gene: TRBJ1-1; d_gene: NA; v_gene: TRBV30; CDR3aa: CAWTGTHIRTEAFF
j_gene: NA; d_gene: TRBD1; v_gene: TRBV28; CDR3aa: CASSSQGLAQETQYF
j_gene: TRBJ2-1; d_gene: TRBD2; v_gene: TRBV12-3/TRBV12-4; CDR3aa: CATVLAGAYNEQFF
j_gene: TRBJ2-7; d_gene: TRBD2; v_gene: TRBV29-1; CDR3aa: CSAESSGSSYEQYF
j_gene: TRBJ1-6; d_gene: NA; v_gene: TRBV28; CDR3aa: CASGNSPPHF
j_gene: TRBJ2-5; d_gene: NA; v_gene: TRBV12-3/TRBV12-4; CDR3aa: CASSPSGSTNEQYF
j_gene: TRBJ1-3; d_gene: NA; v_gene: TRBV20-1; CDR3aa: CSARDSQGSGNTIYF
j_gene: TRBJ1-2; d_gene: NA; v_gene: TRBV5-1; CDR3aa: CASSPIRGPYGYTF
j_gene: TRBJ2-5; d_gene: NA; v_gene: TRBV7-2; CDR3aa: CASSTRQFGETQYF
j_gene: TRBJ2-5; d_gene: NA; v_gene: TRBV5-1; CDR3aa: CATTLTGQETQYF
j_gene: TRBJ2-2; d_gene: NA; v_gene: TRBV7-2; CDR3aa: CASSMDGPLSTGELFF
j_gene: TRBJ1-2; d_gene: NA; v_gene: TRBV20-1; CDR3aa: CSASTAAHYTF